This TCR beta chain was documented in a study of blood T cells in healthy people across ages. Whole-study results and caveats: A roughly linear fall in TCR beta diversity per million T cells was seen with increasing age. Donor CMV status was unknown, possibly confounding expanded clonotype changes. One million T cells yielded diversity estimates that were considered underestimates.

Trimming took off 7 bases at V and 2 bases at J, with 12 bases between the two ends. Germline values: CDR1 SQVTM, CDR2 ANQGSEA. This CDR3 is 12 amino acids long. For the second PCR, which ran for about 6 to 11 cycles, a sample-barcoded 5' primer and a J-beta primer mix were used. TCRdb redid the calling of the 5' RACE reads with MiXCR, one entry per CDR3 protein. This sample has approximately 760,000 distinct CDR3 sequences, with around 25% found just once. Worth noting for this clonotype: No antigen is known for it.

These data were also filed under a second study, of T cells of mothers and their children.

The chain has TRBV29-1 and TRBJ2-7; D is perhaps TRBD1 (6 bases). The TCR was taken from a boy aged 5-17 years in good health. The sample comprised blood. Written as DNA, the CDR3 is TGCAGCGGGGGACGGGACACCTACGAGCAGTACTTC. Protein sequence: CSGGRDTYEQYF.